The sequence of this TCR beta chain was determined in a study of blood T cell repertoires in COVID-19 (dated by TCRdb to the early 2020s). Concerning the study at large: The collaborator samples originated in the United States, Italy and Spain and spanned the acute and convalescent phases of COVID-19. The prospective study material was composed of cDNA or gDNA derived from T cells, B-cell-depleted T cells, or PBMCs. The dataset comprised deeply sampled blood TCRbeta repertoires from subjects exposed to, actively infected with, or recovered from COVID-19. A freely available public database, intended as a resource for researchers studying the immune response to SARS-CoV-2, is where the repertoires were released. The samples were drawn from two sources: the first 160 participants of the ongoing ImmuneRACE study, and 950 to 1,500 subjects contributed by 6 global collaborators. The sample metadata nearly always contained a de-identified subject ID, COVID-19 status, age in years and sex. Where available, HLA class I and class II types were obtained from metadata supplied by the sample provider rather than from assay-based typing.

As regards this clone: Its antigen specificity is not known. No clone much larger than this one lies a single base away; base qualities are absent.

Each collaborating institution followed its own protocols to collect whole blood in K2EDTA tubes. For TCRbeta analysis, collaborator samples were shipped as frozen whole blood, as isolated PBMCs, or as DNA extracted from either sample type. The paper as a whole reports these results and caveats: Clinical and demographic metadata were provided uncurated, with the amount varying by source and participant.

CDR3 length: 15 amino acids, cysteine to phenylalanine. CDR3 DNA only is kept here, 45 bases in frame from base 1. CDR1 and CDR2 were assigned from the germline V gene (reference sequence) as LNHDA and SQIVND. The trim is 2 bases for V and 4 bases for J, with a gap of 12 bases between the germline ends. TCRbeta CDR3 regions were amplified from genomic DNA by means of the immunoSEQ Assay, a bias-controlled multiplex PCR. The authors' analysis ran thus. Within the assay, amplification of reference gene primers was used to estimate how many nucleated cells each sample contained. To quantify the absolute abundance of each unique TCRbeta CDR3 rearrangement, sequence reads were collapsed and filtered. For each sample, productive Simpson clonality was calculated as the square root of Simpson's diversity index across productive rearrangements. TCRdb limited this immuneACCESS table to in-frame rearrangements with V and J called. A share of clones is missing; checked studies link under half to unresolved V genes, and the rest is unexplained. V and J calls and clone size are copied from that table; D and trimming were computed from the DNA. The sample records 120,000 or so clones, more than 70% of which are singletons. Clones ranked in the top ten supply 1.2% of the sample.

Input material: peripheral blood. The chain is assembled from TRBV19 and TRBJ2-1; the D gene is unclear. This TCR was sampled from an elderly woman with acute or convalescent COVID-19. The bases are TGTGCCAGTAGTATAACATTGCAGCGATACAATGAGCAGTTCTTC. This yields the protein CASSITLQRYNEQFF.